The 20 T cell receptor beta chains below come from one sample, sequenced in a study of cytomegalovirus exposure and HLA in healthy donors. In the PCR, 60 Vbeta and 13 Jbeta primers were used. The data were produced by immunoSEQ multiplex PCR, yet TCRdb's version contains in-frame clones alone and is incomplete. Across 150,000 to 200,000 clones, the top ten clones capture roughly 2% of the sample. What was sequenced was PBMCs. These receptors were obtained from a man aged 30 to 39 in good health and CMV-seronegative.

The chain carries TRBV19 and TRBJ1-5, with 7 bases aligning to TRBD1. The germline V gene has CDR1 LNHDA and CDR2 SQIVND (reference sequence). CDR3 length: 13 amino acids. V trimming: 5 bases; J trimming: 6 bases; junction bases outside the gene matches: 4. CDR3 DNA sequence: TGTGCCAGTAGTGTACAGGGGCCTCAGCCCCAGCATTTT. Translation: CASSVQGPQPQHF. Using reference TRBV19 and TRBJ1-5 for the parts outside the CDR3, the full variable domain is DGGITQSPKYLFRKEGQNVTLSCEQNLNHDAMYWYRQDPGQGLRLIYYSQIVNDFQKGDIAEGYSVSREKKESFPLTVTSAQKNPTAFYLCASSVQGPQPQHFGDGTRLSIL.

The gene calls are TRBV2 and TRBJ2-2; weak D call: TRBD2 (6 bases). The germline V and J ends were trimmed by 6 bases and 4 bases, with 9 bases remaining between them. The CDR3 loop spans 13 amino acids. CDR1 is SNHLY and CDR2 is FYNNEI in the germline V gene. The CDR3 region is CASRREVTGELFF. CDR3 sequence (DNA): TGTGCCAGCAGAAGGGAGGTCACCGGGGAGCTGTTTTTT.

The CDR3 loop is CASSLGTSGITGELFF. Written as DNA, the CDR3 is TGTGCCAGCAGTTTAGGGACTAGCGGGATAACCGGGGAGCTGTTTTTT. The V and J genes are TRBV28 and TRBJ2-2; 13 bases fit TRBD2. V gave up 2 bases and J gave up 5 bases; unmatched junction bases: 2. From germline, CDR1 is MDHEN and CDR2 SYDVKM. The length of the CDR3 is 16 residues.

The V and J genes are TRBV11-1 and TRBJ1-5; 7 bases are a match to TRBD1. Germline loops: CDR1 SGHAT, CDR2 FQDESV (reference sequence). CDR3 length: 13 residues. Trimming took 3 bases from V and 4 from J; bases not matched to a gene: 0. The CDR3 here is CASSLTGNQPQHF. Here the CDR3 DNA reads TGTGCCAGCAGCTTGACAGGGAATCAGCCCCAGCATTTT.

The chain recombines TRBV7-6 with TRBJ2-5; no clear D. The J call could be wrong; TRBJ2-7 is a better fit for the DNA end. Germline CDR1 SGHVS, CDR2 FNYEAQ. The CDR3 consists of 13 residues. CDR3 coding DNA: TGTGCCAGCAGCCAGACCCAGCGAGGCGAGCAGTACTTC. This gives the protein CASSQTQRGEQYF.

The gene calls are TRBV29-1 and TRBJ1-1; TRBD1 aligns across 8 bases. V was clipped by 3 bases and J by 3 bases; unmatched bases: 6. Germline loops: CDR1 SQVTM, CDR2 ANQGSEA. CDR3 length: 14 amino acids. In DNA form, the CDR3 reads TGCAGCGTTGAGGCTAGACAGGGGTACACTGAAGCTTTCTTT. Encoded protein: CSVEARQGYTEAFF.

J is TRBJ1-2 and V is TRBV19; TRBD1 matches at 8 bases. There are 15 residues in the CDR3. V shed 3 bases and J 4 bases; nucleotides not matched to a gene: 7. CDR1 and CDR2 (germline): LNHDA, SQIVND (reference sequence). This CDR3 reads CASSIPETGAYGYTF. In DNA, the CDR3 is TGTGCCAGTAGTATCCCCGAGACAGGGGCCTATGGCTACACCTTC.

The chain employs TRBV5-8 and TRBJ1-2; no clear D. The length of the CDR3 is 15 residues. Deletions cut 1 base from V and 7 bases from J, with 17 bases between. Germline CDR1 is SGHTS and CDR2 is YDEGEE. CDR3 residues: CASSLSVGQRRGYTF. CDR3 bases: TGTGCCAGCAGCTTGTCTGTAGGCCAGCGACGTGGCTACACCTTC.

The gene calls are TRBV7-6 and TRBJ2-7, with 9 bases identical to TRBD2. V lost 6 bases, J lost 2 bases, and 8 bases stayed unmatched. Germline V gene lookup returns CDR1 SGHVS and CDR2 FNYEAQ. This CDR3 has 15 amino acids. The CDR3 nucleotides are TGTGCCAGCAGTCCCTCTAGCGGGGACCCCTACGAGCAGTACTTC. Protein sequence: CASSPSSGDPYEQYF.

V is TRBV2 and J is TRBJ2-3; a weak D match, TRBD1 (5 bases). The CDR3 runs to 13 residues. Germline V CDR1 and CDR2: SNHLY, FYNNEI. Trimming left V 11 bases short and J 2 bases short, with 14 bases between. CDR3 DNA: TGTGCCCTTTGGGCAGGGTCCACAGATACGCAGTATTTT. Translating gives CALWAGSTDTQYF.

This chain connects TRBV27 to TRBJ2-7; 12 positions match TRBD1. This CDR3 spans 15 amino acids. After removal of 4 bases from V and 4 bases from J, the junction contained 5 bases not matched to a gene. The germline CDR1 and CDR2 sequences are MNHEY and SMNVEV (reference sequence). The CDR3 DNA reads as TGTGCCAGCAGTTCCGGGACAGGGGGCTCTTACGAGCAGTACTTC. Translated: CASSSGTGGSYEQYF.

The J gene is TRBJ1-1, the V gene TRBV14; perhaps TRBD1 as D (6 bases). Germline V gene sequence: CDR1 SGHDN, CDR2 FVKESK. The CDR3 extends over 11 amino acids. V was trimmed by 10 bases and J by 5 bases, leaving 11 bases between them. CDR3 loop: CATRQATEAFF. CDR3 bases: TGTGCCACGAGACAGGCGACTGAAGCTTTCTTT.

The genes are TRBV20-1 and TRBJ2-7, with D possibly matching TRBD1 (5 bases). V gave up 8 bases and J gave up 10 bases, with 18 bases separating them. The CDR3 covers 11 residues. Germline V lookup: CDR1 DFQATT, CDR2 SNEGSKA (reference sequence). For the CDR3, the DNA is TGCAGTATAGCACGGACGACAGACCAGTACTTC. Translated, it gives CSIARTTDQYF.

The DNA of the CDR3 is TGTGCCAGTGGGGGACTAGGGAGTAGGGAGCAGTACTTC. Residues: CASGGLGSREQYF. The V and J genes are TRBV27 and TRBJ2-7; 8 nucleotides match TRBD2. The V gene end was trimmed by 9 bases and the J gene end by 7 bases; junction bases not matched to a gene: 11. The CDR3 is made up of 13 amino acids. The germline V gene has CDR1 MNHEY and CDR2 SMNVEV (reference sequence).

V gene TRBV5-1 combines with J gene TRBJ2-1, with a weak D call TRBD2 (6 bases). CDR3 length: 15 amino acids. V was pared by 3 bases and J by 4 bases, with 14 bases between. Looked up from germline, CDR1 is SGHRS and CDR2 is YFSETQ. The CDR3 region is CASSSFSGDYNEQFF. The CDR3 DNA is TGCGCCAGCAGCTCTTTTAGCGGAGATTACAATGAGCAGTTCTTC.

The chain is built from TRBV6-5 and TRBJ2-3; a weak D match, TRBD1 (6 bases). The length of the CDR3 is 12 residues. Germline V lookup: CDR1 MNHEY, CDR2 SVGAGI. Trimming pared 5 bases from V and 13 bases from J, leaving 16 bases between. CDR3: CASSLNRASEYF. The CDR3 DNA is TGTGCCAGCAGTCTTAACAGGGCCTCGGAGTATTTT.

The chain has TRBV10-1 and TRBJ2-7; no reliable D call. The germline gives CDR1 WNHNN, CDR2 SYGVQD (reference sequence). The germline V and J ends were trimmed by 0 bases and 4 bases, with 7 bases remaining between them. The CDR3 totals 13 residues. In DNA, the CDR3 is TGCGCCAGCAGTGAGTCGTTACAGTACGAGCAGTACTTC. This encodes CASSESLQYEQYF.

The CDR3 loop reads CASSLAGDSGANVLTF. The CDR3, as DNA: TGTGCCAGCAGCTTGGCCGGAGACTCTGGGGCCAACGTCCTGACTTTC. The chain is built from TRBV5-4 and TRBJ2-6; D unresolved. In germline, CDR1 is SGHNT, CDR2 YYREEE (reference sequence). This CDR3 has 16 residues. V was pared by 0 bases and J by 0 bases, with 7 bases between.

V usage is TRBV9 and J usage is TRBJ2-7; D perhaps matches TRBD2 (5 bases). V dropped 0 bases and J dropped 7 bases, with 8 bases sitting between them. This CDR3 is 12 amino acids long. Germline V lookup: CDR1 SGDLS, CDR2 YYNGEE. DNA for the CDR3: TGTGCCAGCAGCGTAGAGGGCGGGGAGCAGTACTTC. Translation: CASSVEGGEQYF.

V and J are TRBV30 and TRBJ2-7; TRBD2 matches at 8 bases. Germline V lookup: CDR1 GTSNPN, CDR2 SVGIG (reference sequence). The CDR3 runs 12 residues. Trimming took 5 bases from V and 0 from J; bases not matched to a gene: 0. CDR3 nucleotides: TGTGCCTGGGGACTAGCCTCCTACGAGCAGTACTTC. This gives the protein CAWGLASYEQYF.